This entry lists 14 T cell receptor beta chains sequenced from one sample in a study of early T cells in non-severe SARS-CoV-2 infection. TCRdb itself ran the 5' RACE reads through MiXCR, one entry per CDR3 protein. The sample records roughly 56,000 distinct CDR3 sequences, more than 9% being singletons. Material: whole blood. The receptor source for this set is an adult who was a healthcare worker with PCR-confirmed SARS-CoV-2 infection or an uninfected control (not recorded which).

Of note for this clonotype: A much bigger clone sits one base away, suggesting this may be a read error. The chain employs TRBV7-2 and TRBJ1-3, with D possibly TRBD1 on 5 matching bases. Germline assignment: CDR1 SGHTA and CDR2 FQGNSA. The CDR3 is made up of 15 amino acids. CDR3 nucleotide sequence: TGTGCCAGCAGCTTAGCTGCGGTGGGGGGAAACACCTTATATTTT. As protein: CASSLAAVGGNTLYF.

There are many counts of this clonotype. The V gene is TRBV2, the J gene TRBJ1-1, with TRBD1 matching 10 bases. The CDR3 is 15 residues long. CDR1 and CDR2 from the germline V gene are SNHLY and FYNNEI. Trimming cost V 4 bases and J 4 bases; bases outside gene matches: 6. The CDR3 protein is CASSGWDRGSTEAFF. For the CDR3, the DNA is TGTGCCAGCAGTGGATGGGACAGGGGATCCACTGAAGCTTTCTTT.

At least ten counts were recorded for this clonotype. V gene TRBV20-1 combines with J gene TRBJ1-5, with D unclear. The CDR3 is 14 residues long. The V end lost 0 bases, the J end lost 4 bases, and 10 bases lay between the germline ends. The germline gives CDR1 DFQATT, CDR2 SNEGSKA (reference sequence). This CDR3 is CSARDLAENQPQHF. The CDR3, as DNA: TGCAGTGCTAGAGATTTAGCGGAAAATCAGCCCCAGCATTTT.

This clonotype was counted only a few times. This chain links TRBV20-1 with TRBJ2-2, with TRBD1 identical over 11 bases. Germline V lookup: CDR1 DFQATT, CDR2 SNEGSKA (reference sequence). This CDR3 spans 15 amino acids. V was clipped by 2 bases and J by 6 bases; unmatched bases: 5. CDR3 bases: TGCAGTGCTAGAACCGGGACAGGGGGATCCGGGGAGCTGTTTTTT. Its translation is CSARTGTGGSGELFF.

This clonotype was seen repeatedly, ten times or more. V is TRBV11-3 and J is TRBJ1-2; 8 bases are a match to TRBD1. The CDR3 is 17 amino acids. The V segment lost 3 bases and the J segment 3 bases; nucleotides outside the gene matches: 12. Per germline, CDR1 SGHNT and CDR2 YENEEA. CDR3 in DNA: TGTGCCAGCAGCTTCGCGGGACAGGCGGCGGTCGACTATGGCTACACCTTC. This encodes CASSFAGQAAVDYGYTF.

The table lists this clonotype with many counts. The rearrangement links TRBV3-1 to TRBJ1-3, with D uncertain. Trimming stripped 1 base from V and 0 bases from J, with 4 bases between. Looked up from germline, CDR1 is LGHDT and CDR2 is YNNKEL (reference sequence). CDR3 length: 14 residues. CDR3 sequence (DNA): TGTGCCAGCAGCCAAGCAGGCTCTGGAAACACCATATATTTT. This encodes CASSQAGSGNTIYF.

This clonotype was seen at least ten times. The V call is TRBV7-3, the J call TRBJ2-3; D gene ambiguous. Germline values: CDR1 SGHTA, CDR2 FQGTGA. The CDR3 runs 13 residues. The CDR3 here is CATALSAAGTQYF. The CDR3 DNA reads as TGTGCAACAGCGTTGTCCGCGGCAGGTACGCAGTATTTT.

This clonotype was observed a few times. V gene TRBV7-9 combines with J gene TRBJ1-2; no reliable D call. The V and J ends lost 3 bases and 4 bases respectively, with 12 bases between them. The CDR3 loop spans 14 amino acids. Germline loops: CDR1 SEHNR, CDR2 FQNEAQ (reference sequence). The CDR3 loop reads CASSLSGATYGYTF. The DNA for the CDR3 is TGTGCCAGCAGCTTGTCCGGTGCTACCTATGGCTACACCTTC.

This clonotype was seen at least ten times. This chain uses TRBV15 with TRBJ2-3, with 12 bases identical to TRBD2. The V segment lost 1 base and the J segment 2 bases; nucleotides outside the gene matches: 10. Germline CDR1 LNHNV, CDR2 YYDKDF (reference sequence). The CDR3 is made up of 19 amino acids. The chain's CDR3 is CATSRAGLLAGGYTDTQYF. The CDR3 nucleotides are TGTGCCACCAGCAGAGCGGGTTTGCTAGCGGGAGGGTACACAGATACGCAGTATTTT.

This clonotype was counted ten times or more. V is TRBV7-9 and J is TRBJ2-1; D gene uncertain. Germline loops: CDR1 SEHNR, CDR2 FQNEAQ (reference sequence). CDR3 length: 13 amino acids. The V end was cut by 1 base, the J end by 6 bases, with 7 bases between. The CDR3 loop reads CASSLVSPNEQFF. The CDR3 bases are TGTGCCAGCAGCTTAGTGTCTCCCAATGAGCAGTTCTTC.

This clonotype turned up a few times. V and J are TRBV12-3 or TRBV12-4 and TRBJ1-2; D is possibly TRBD1 (5 bases). The CDR3 loop spans 15 amino acids. Trimming stripped 6 bases from V and 6 bases from J, with 20 bases between. CDR3 coding DNA: TGTGCCAGCAGCCAGGGACGGGACGGGACCCATGGCTACACCTTC. Amino acids: CASSQGRDGTHGYTF.

This clonotype was seen at least ten times. CDR3 protein: CAWSVGDTQYF. The CDR3 nucleotides are TGTGCCTGGAGTGTCGGAGATACGCAGTATTTT. The V call is TRBV30, the J call TRBJ2-3; the D is unclear. Germline CDR1 and CDR2: GTSNPN and SVGIG (reference sequence). This CDR3 is built from 11 residues. Trimming left V 0 bases short and J 5 bases short, with 3 bases between.

At least ten counts were recorded for this clonotype. The V call is TRBV7-3, the J call TRBJ2-7; TRBD2 agrees at 8 bases. The CDR3 runs 17 residues. The V segment lost 2 bases and the J segment 2 bases; nucleotides outside the gene matches: 11. Per germline, CDR1 SGHTA and CDR2 FQGTGA. This CDR3 reads CASSLEGTSHFPYEQYF. Written as DNA, the CDR3 is TGTGCCAGCAGCTTAGAAGGGACTAGTCATTTCCCCTACGAGCAGTACTTC.

This clonotype was detected only a few times. The chain links TRBV6-5 to TRBJ2-2; possibly TRBD1 for D (5 bases). V was shortened by 0 bases and J by 8 bases, with 13 bases between the two germline ends. The CDR3 is 15 amino acids. Per the germline V gene, CDR1 is MNHEY and CDR2 is SVGAGI. The CDR3 is CASSYSTDGAGELFF. For the CDR3, the DNA is TGTGCCAGCAGTTACTCCACGGATGGGGCGGGGGAGCTGTTTTTT.